These T cell receptor beta chains were read from a single sample in a study of cytomegalovirus exposure and HLA in healthy donors. Measured with immunoSEQ multiplex PCR; TCRdb has only the in-frame clones, and not every one. The sample consists of some 170,000 clones, more than 70% of them appearing once. Sequencing was performed on PBMCs. The source is a young man in good health and CMV-seropositive. Each CDR3 is given with its conserved first and last residue. A D gene is named only where the DNA matches it firmly. Clone size is given for some rows only: seen once, a few or many times, or a class if the clone is expanded.

V	size	D	J	DNA	CDR3
TRBV4-1	NA	TRBD2	TRBJ2-5	TGCGCCAGCAGCCAGGGACTAGCGGGAGGGCCAAAAGAGACCCAGTACTTC	CASSQGLAGGPKETQYF
TRBV27	NA	TRBD2	TRBJ2-3	TGTGCCAGCAGTTTATACCCCCAAGGCGGGGGGAACACAGATACGCAGTATTTT	CASSLYPQGGGNTDTQYF
TRBV9	NA	NA	TRBJ2-5	TGTGCCAGCAGCCCCTTCGGGACACTCCAAGAGACCCAGTACTTC	CASSPFGTLQETQYF
TRBV29-1	NA	TRBD2	TRBJ2-2	TGCAGCGTTGATAGGGGAGGGACCGGGGAGCTGTTTTTT	CSVDRGGTGELFF
TRBV6-1	NA	TRBD1	TRBJ2-5	TGTGCCAGCAGTGACCCCCGGGACAGGGTGGATCGGGAGACCCAGTACTTC	CASSDPRDRVDRETQYF
TRBV2	once	NA	TRBJ2-2	TGTGCCAGCAGTGGGAGGGAGGCCGGGGAGCTGTTTTTT	CASSGREAGELFF
TRBV7-8	NA	TRBD1	TRBJ2-1	TGTGCCAGCAGGGACAGGGAAAGAGAGCAGTTCTTC	CASRDREREQFF
TRBV5-1	NA	NA	TRBJ2-3	TGCGCCAGCAGCTTGGGGAGGGATACCACAGATACGCAGTATTTT	CASSLGRDTTDTQYF
TRBV30	NA	TRBD2	TRBJ2-3	TGTGCCTGGAGGACTAGCGGGACAGATACGCAGTATTTT	CAWRTSGTDTQYF
TRBV28	NA	NA	TRBJ2-2	TGTGCCAGCAGTTTATGGTCGACTGAGAACACCGGGGAGCTGTTTTTT	CASSLWSTENTGELFF